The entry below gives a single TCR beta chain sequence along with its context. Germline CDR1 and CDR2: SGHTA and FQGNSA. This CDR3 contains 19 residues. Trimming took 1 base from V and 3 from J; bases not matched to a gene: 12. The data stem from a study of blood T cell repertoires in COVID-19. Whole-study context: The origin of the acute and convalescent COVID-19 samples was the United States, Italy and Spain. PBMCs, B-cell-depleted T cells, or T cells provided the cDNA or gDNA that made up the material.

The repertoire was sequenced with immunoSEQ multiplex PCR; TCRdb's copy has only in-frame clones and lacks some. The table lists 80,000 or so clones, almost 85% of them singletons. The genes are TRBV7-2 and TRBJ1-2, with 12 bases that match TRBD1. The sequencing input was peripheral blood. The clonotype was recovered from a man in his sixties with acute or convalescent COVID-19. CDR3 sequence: CASSLDIRDRGRRDYGYTF. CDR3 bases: TGTGCCAGCAGCTTAGATATACGGGACAGGGGGCGCCGGGACTATGGCTACACCTTC.